The 9 T cell receptor beta chains listed next were all sequenced from one sample in a study of graft-versus-host responses after intestinal transplantation. Roughly 200,000 CFSE-labeled responder cells were plated with roughly 200,000 irradiated, violet-dye-labeled stimulator cells. Clones were sequenced by immunoSEQ multiplex PCR, and TCRdb holds only the in-frame ones, with some missing. The table includes 17,000 or so clones, approximately 38% detected once. The starting material was alloreactive CD8+ T cells from a mixed lymphocyte reaction culture, obtained before intestinal transplant. As to subset: CFSE-low proliferating T cells sorted from roughly 6-day pre-transplant mixed lymphocyte reaction (GvH or HvG direction). Every receptor here comes from a human patient who received an intestinal transplant.

This clone was detected a few times. This rearrangement joins TRBV28 to TRBJ2-1; no definite D call. The V gene's germline CDR1 is MDHEN and CDR2 SYDVKM. Between the trimmed V and J ends, which lost 3 bases and 4 bases, there was a span of 7 bases. The CDR3 contains 13 residues. In DNA form, the CDR3 reads TGTGCCAGCAGTTTCGAGAATTACAATGAGCAGTTCTTC. As protein: CASSFENYNEQFF.

This clone has more than one count but fewer than ten. The chain recombines TRBV2 with TRBJ2-1; D is tentatively TRBD1 or TRBD2 (6 bases each). The CDR3 covers 17 residues. V was pared by 7 bases and J by 3 bases, with 22 bases between. CDR1 and CDR2 from the germline V gene are SNHLY and FYNNEI. The CDR3 DNA is TGTGCCAGCATAAGGAAGGGCGGGACATCAATCTACAATGAGCAGTTCTTC. Translation: CASIRKGGTSIYNEQFF. Using reference TRBV2 and TRBJ2-1 for the parts outside the CDR3, the full variable domain is EPEVTQTPSHQVTQMGQEVILRCVPISNHLYFYWYRQILGQKVEFLVSFYNNEISEKSEIFDDQFSVERPDGSNFTLKIRSTKLEDSAMYFCASIRKGGTSIYNEQFFGPGTRLTVL.

In its sample, this clone was seen a few times. The CDR3 region has the DNA TGTGCCAGCAGTGACTTGGGGGCAGGGGGCGTCTACAATGAGCAGTTCTTC. Translation: CASSDLGAGGVYNEQFF. The chain carries TRBV6-1 and TRBJ2-1; 8 nucleotides line up with TRBD1. Germline CDR1 MNHNS, CDR2 SASEGT. Trimming at V came to 3 bases and at J to 3 bases, leaving 10 bases not matched to a gene. The CDR3 spans 17 residues.

The table lists this clone with a few counts. The rearrangement links TRBV7-6 to TRBJ1-1; D is uncertain. The CDR3 covers 13 residues. Deletions cut 4 bases from V and 7 bases from J, with 13 bases between. Germline V gene lookup returns CDR1 SGHVS and CDR2 FNYEAQ. The CDR3 DNA is TGTGCCAGCAGCTACCTGTGGGGTGGTGAAGCTTTCTTT. Its translation: CASSYLWGGEAFF.

By share, this clone counts as medium-sized. The CDR3, as DNA: TGTGCCACCGGGGTAGGGGCTCTCGAGCAGTACTTC. Protein: CATGVGALEQYF. The chain joins TRBV15 to TRBJ2-7, with D possibly matching TRBD1 (5 bases). CDR1 is LNHNV, CDR2 YYDKDF, per germline (reference sequence). This CDR3 has 12 residues. V lost 8 bases and J lost 6, with 14 bases in between.

This clone came up a few times. This chain links TRBV27 with TRBJ1-5; tentatively, D is TRBD1 (6 bases). Trimming left V 4 bases short and J 9 bases short, with 28 bases between. Germline CDR1 and CDR2: MNHEY and SMNVEV (reference sequence). The CDR3 sequence is 18 residues long. The CDR3 region has the DNA TGTGCCAGCAGTTCGACAGGACATAGCAATCAGGTGCGGGGGCCCCAGCATTTT. It codes for CASSSTGHSNQVRGPQHF.

Comment on this clone: At one end, the junction sequence differs from germline, possibly due to a read error. V usage is TRBV14 and J usage is TRBJ2-1; 7 nucleotides match TRBD2. The CDR3 contains 16 residues. Germline CDR1 is SGHDN and CDR2 is FVKESK. For the CDR3, the DNA is TGTGCCTGCAGCCAAGAAGGTGGCGGGAGTGCCGATGAGCAGTTCTTC. This translates into CACSQEGGGSADEQFF.

As to this clone: Other DNA sequences in the sample encode the same CDR3. The gene calls are TRBV5-1 and TRBJ1-1, with no clear D. The germline V gene has CDR1 SGHRS and CDR2 YFSETQ. The length of the CDR3 is 13 residues. V was clipped by 2 bases and J by 1 base, with 6 bases between them. CDR3 nucleotide sequence: TGCGCCAGCAGCTTCGGTGGGAACACTGAAGCTTTCTTT. It yields the protein CASSFGGNTEAFF.

This CDR3 is CASSIETSGRVYNEQFF. DNA of the CDR3: TGTGCCAGTAGTATAGAGACTAGCGGGAGGGTTTACAATGAGCAGTTCTTC. V is TRBV19 and J is TRBJ2-1; 14 bases are a match to TRBD2. Germline CDR1 LNHDA, CDR2 SQIVND (reference sequence). Germline trimming cut 0 bases from V and 4 bases from J; bases unmatched to any gene: 2. The CDR3 runs to 17 residues.